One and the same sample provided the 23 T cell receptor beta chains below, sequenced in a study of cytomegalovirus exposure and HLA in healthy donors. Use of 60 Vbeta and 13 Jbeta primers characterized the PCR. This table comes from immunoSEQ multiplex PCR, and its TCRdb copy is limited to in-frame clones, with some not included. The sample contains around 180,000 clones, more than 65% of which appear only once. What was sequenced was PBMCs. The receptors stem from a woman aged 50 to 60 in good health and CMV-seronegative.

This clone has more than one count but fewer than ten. In DNA form, the CDR3 reads TGCGCCAGCAGCCAGAGACAGGCCTCCCTGGATAATTCACCCCTCCACTTT. Translation: CASSQRQASLDNSPLHF. The chain recombines TRBV4-1 with TRBJ1-6, with a possible D match to TRBD1 (6 bases). The ends were cut back, 3 bases at V and 5 bases at J, with 17 bases in the middle. CDR1 is MGHRA and CDR2 is YSYEKL in the germline V gene. The CDR3 sequence is 17 residues long.

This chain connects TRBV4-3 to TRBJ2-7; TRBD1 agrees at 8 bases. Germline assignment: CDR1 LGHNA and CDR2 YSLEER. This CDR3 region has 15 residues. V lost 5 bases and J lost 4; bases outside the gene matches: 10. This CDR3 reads CASSYQAQGAYEQYF. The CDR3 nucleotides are TGCGCCAGCAGCTACCAAGCGCAGGGGGCTTACGAGCAGTACTTC.

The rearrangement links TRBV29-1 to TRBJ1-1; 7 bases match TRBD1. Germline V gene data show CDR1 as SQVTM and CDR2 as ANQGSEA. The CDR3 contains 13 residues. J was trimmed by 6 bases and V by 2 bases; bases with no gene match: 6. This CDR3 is CSVEQGGIAEAFF. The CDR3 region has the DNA TGCAGCGTTGAACAGGGGGGTATCGCTGAAGCTTTCTTT.

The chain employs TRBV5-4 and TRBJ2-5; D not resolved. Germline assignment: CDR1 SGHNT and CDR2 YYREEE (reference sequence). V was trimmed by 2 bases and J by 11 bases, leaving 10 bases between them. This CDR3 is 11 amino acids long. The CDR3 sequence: CASSFLNEQYF. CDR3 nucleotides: TGTGCCAGCAGCTTCCTCAATGAGCAGTACTTC.

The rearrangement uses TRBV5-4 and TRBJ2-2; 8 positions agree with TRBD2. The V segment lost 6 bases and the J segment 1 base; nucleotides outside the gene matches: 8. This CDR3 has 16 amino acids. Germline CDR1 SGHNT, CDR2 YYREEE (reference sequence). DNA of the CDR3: TGTGCCAGCAACTCGCGCGGGGGGCAGAACACCGGGGAGCTGTTTTTT. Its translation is CASNSRGGQNTGELFF.

The chain's CDR3 is CASVLGPRTAIRNYGYTF. Here the CDR3 DNA reads TGTGCCAGCGTCTTGGGCCCCCGGACAGCCATACGGAACTATGGCTACACCTTC. V usage is TRBV7-8 and J usage is TRBJ1-2; a possible D gene is TRBD1 (6 bases). Trimming took 8 bases from V and 2 from J, leaving 27 bases between them. Looked up from germline, CDR1 is SGHVS and CDR2 is FQNEAQ. The CDR3 consists of 18 residues.

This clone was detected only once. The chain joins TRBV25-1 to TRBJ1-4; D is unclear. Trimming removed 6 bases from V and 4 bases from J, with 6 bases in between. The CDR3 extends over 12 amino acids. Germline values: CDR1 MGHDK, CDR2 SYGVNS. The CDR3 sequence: CASRESNEKLFF. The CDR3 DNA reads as TGTGCCAGCAGAGAGAGTAATGAAAAACTGTTTTTT.

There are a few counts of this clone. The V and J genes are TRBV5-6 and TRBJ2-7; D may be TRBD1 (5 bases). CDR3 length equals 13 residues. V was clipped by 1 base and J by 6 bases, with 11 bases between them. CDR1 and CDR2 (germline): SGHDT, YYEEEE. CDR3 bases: TGTGCCAGCAGCTTGCGTAAAGGGGTCGAGCAGTACTTC. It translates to CASSLRKGVEQYF.

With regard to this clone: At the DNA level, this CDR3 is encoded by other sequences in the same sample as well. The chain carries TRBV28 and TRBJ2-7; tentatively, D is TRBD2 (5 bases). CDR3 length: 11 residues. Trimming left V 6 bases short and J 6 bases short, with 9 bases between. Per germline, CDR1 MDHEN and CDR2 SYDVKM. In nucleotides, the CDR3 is TGTGCCAGCAGCCTTCGGGGCGAGCAGTACTTC. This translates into CASSLRGEQYF.

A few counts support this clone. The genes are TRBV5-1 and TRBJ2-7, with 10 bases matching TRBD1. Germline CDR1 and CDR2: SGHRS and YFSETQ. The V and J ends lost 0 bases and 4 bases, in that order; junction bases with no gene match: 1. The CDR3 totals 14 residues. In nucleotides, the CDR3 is TGCGCCAGCAGCTTGGGACAGGGGGCTTACGAGCAGTACTTC. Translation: CASSLGQGAYEQYF.

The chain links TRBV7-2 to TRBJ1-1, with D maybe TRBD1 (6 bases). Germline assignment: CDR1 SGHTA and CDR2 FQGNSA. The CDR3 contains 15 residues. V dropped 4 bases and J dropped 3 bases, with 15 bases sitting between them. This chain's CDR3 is CASSYAQGMHTEAFF. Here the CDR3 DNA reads TGTGCCAGCAGCTACGCTCAGGGGATGCACACTGAAGCTTTCTTT. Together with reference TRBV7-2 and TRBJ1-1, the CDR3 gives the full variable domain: GAGVSQSPSNKVTEKGKDVELRCDPISGHTALYWYRQSLGQGLEFLIYFQGNSAPDKSGLPSDRFSAERTGGSVSTLTIQRTQQEDSAVYLCASSYAQGMHTEAFFGQGTRLTVV.

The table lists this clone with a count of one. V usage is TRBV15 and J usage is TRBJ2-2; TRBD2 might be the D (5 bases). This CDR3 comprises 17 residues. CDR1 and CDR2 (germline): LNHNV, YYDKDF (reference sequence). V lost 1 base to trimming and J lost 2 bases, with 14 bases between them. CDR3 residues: CATSRGARTSNTGELFF. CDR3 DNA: TGTGCCACCAGCAGAGGGGCCCGAACTAGTAACACCGGGGAGCTGTTTTTT.

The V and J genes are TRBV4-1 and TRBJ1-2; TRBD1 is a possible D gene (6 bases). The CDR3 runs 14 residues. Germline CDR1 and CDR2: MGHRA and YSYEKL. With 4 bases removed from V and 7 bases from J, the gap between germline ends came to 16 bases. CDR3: CASSPRGGASGYTF. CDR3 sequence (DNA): TGCGCCAGCAGCCCTCGGGGGGGGGCGAGTGGCTACACCTTC.

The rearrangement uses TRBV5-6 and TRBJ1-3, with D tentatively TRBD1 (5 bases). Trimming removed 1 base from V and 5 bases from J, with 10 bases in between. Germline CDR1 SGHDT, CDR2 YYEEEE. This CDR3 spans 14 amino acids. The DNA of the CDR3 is TGTGCCAGCAGCTTGAGGGAGGGGAGAAACACCATATATTTT. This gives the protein CASSLREGRNTIYF.

The CDR3 region is CASSLRTGEGDTEAFF. In nucleotides, the CDR3 is TGTGCCAGCAGCCTTAGGACAGGGGAGGGGGACACTGAAGCTTTCTTT. The chain employs TRBV5-6 and TRBJ1-1, with 9 bases matching TRBD1. This CDR3 has 16 residues. Germline V gene sequence: CDR1 SGHDT, CDR2 YYEEEE. The V gene end was trimmed by 4 bases and the J gene end by 3 bases; junction bases not matched to a gene: 10.

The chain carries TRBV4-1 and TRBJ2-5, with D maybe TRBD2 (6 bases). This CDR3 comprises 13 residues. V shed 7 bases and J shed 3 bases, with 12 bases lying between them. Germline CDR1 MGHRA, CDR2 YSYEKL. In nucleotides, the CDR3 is TGCGCCAGCAAACGGGAGTACGAAGAGACCCAGTACTTC. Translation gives CASKREYEETQYF.

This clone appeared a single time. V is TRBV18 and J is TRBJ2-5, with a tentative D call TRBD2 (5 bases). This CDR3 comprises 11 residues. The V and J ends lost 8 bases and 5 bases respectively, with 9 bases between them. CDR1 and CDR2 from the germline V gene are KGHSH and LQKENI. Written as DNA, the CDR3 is TGTGCCAGCCAGACGGGGGAGACCCAGTACTTC. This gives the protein CASQTGETQYF.

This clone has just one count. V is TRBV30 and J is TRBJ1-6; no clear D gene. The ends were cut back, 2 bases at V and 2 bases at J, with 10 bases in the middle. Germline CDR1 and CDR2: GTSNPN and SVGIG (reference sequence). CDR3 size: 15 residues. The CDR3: CAWSMYGTYNSPLHF. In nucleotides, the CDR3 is TGTGCCTGGAGTATGTACGGGACCTATAATTCACCCCTCCACTTT.

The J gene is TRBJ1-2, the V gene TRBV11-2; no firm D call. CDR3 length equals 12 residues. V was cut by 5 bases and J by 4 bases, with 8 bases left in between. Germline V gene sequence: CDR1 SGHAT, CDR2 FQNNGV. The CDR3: CASSPGIYGYTF. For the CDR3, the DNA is TGTGCCAGCAGCCCCGGTATCTATGGCTACACCTTC.

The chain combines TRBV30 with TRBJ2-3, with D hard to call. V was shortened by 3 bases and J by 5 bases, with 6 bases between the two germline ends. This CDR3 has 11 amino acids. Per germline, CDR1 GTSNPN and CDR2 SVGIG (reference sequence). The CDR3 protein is CAWRRGDTQYF. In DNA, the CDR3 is TGTGCCTGGAGGCGAGGAGATACGCAGTATTTT.

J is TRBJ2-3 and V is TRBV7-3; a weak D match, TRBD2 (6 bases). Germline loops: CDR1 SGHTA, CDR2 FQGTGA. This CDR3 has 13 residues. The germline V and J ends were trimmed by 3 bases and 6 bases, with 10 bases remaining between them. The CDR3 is CASSFGGGDTQYF. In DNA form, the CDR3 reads TGTGCCAGCAGCTTCGGAGGAGGGGATACGCAGTATTTT.

The chain's CDR3 is CASSRQRFANTGELFF. The CDR3 DNA reads TGTGCCAGCAGCCGCCAGAGGTTCGCGAACACCGGGGAGCTGTTTTTT. The rearrangement uses TRBV13 and TRBJ2-2; no clear D. V lost 5 bases to trimming and J lost 0 bases, with 13 bases between them. CDR3 length equals 16 residues. Germline CDR1 and CDR2: PRHDT and FYEKMQ (reference sequence).

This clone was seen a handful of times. The CDR3 coding sequence is TGTGCCAGCGGGGGTGACAGGGTGGCGTATGGCTACACCTTC. This sequence encodes CASGGDRVAYGYTF. The genes are TRBV2 and TRBJ1-2; 7 bases align to TRBD1. This CDR3 is built from 14 residues. Germline CDR1 and CDR2: SNHLY and FYNNEI. Trimming took 8 bases from V and 5 from J; bases not matched to a gene: 11.